Described below is a single T cell receptor (beta chain) sequence and its context. Antigen unknown. The data are from a study of cytomegalovirus exposure and HLA in healthy donors. Study as a whole: Earlier findings included nearly 120 million unique TCR beta sequences obtained from about 170 million T cells. About 85 million unique TCRs from HLA-typed donors were held in an early release of data. Points from the study as a whole: Within an earlier analysis, most TCR beta V segments proved productive either about 90% or about 30% of the time. It was likely that a cluster of highly shared sequence variants was a sequencing artifact.

Looked up from germline, CDR1 is SNHLY and CDR2 is FYNNEI. The CDR3 has 17 amino acids. V was clipped by 6 bases and J by 0 bases; unmatched bases: 11. It was with 60 Vbeta and 13 Jbeta primers that the PCR ran. Profiled with immunoSEQ multiplex PCR; TCRdb holds only in-frame clones, not every one. The table shows over 150,000 clones, with more than 70% occurring only once. This TCR was sampled from a boy between 2 and 15 years old in good health and CMV-seronegative. The sample consisted of PBMCs. The chain has TRBV2 and TRBJ2-1; 7 positions agree with TRBD1. The CDR3 loop is CASRRDSSQSSYNEQFF. The DNA of the CDR3 is TGTGCCAGCAGGAGGGACAGTTCTCAAAGCTCCTACAATGAGCAGTTCTTC. The variable domain in full, completed from reference TRBV2 and TRBJ2-1, reads EPEVTQTPSHQVTQMGQEVILRCVPISNHLYFYWYRQILGQKVEFLVSFYNNEISEKSEIFDDQFSVERPDGSNFTLKIRSTKLEDSAMYFCASRRDSSQSSYNEQFFGPGTRLTVL.